The subject of this entry is one T cell receptor beta chain. No antigen is known for it. This sample is drawn from a study of brain metastases from non-small cell lung cancer. The study, taken as a whole, reports: Fewer infiltrating T cells were found in brain metastases than primaries. Expanded T-cell clones appeared in about 70% of brain metastases over primaries.

The table came from immunoSEQ multiplex PCR; TCRdb's copy has only in-frame clones and leaves some out. The data hold 4,000 to 4,500 clones, with nearly 90% observed a single time. Trimming shortened V by 0 bases and J by 6 bases, and 13 bases separated the two germline ends. Per the germline V gene, CDR1 is GTSNPN and CDR2 is SVGIG (reference sequence). The CDR3 extends over 14 amino acids. The clonotype originates from a donor aged 40 or over with non-small cell lung cancer. The chain employs TRBV30 and TRBJ2-3; D might be TRBD1 or TRBD2, each matching 6 bases. The specimen sequenced was primary lung tumor tissue. CDR3 bases: TGTGCCTGGAGTGTACTAGGGGGGCTGGATACGCAGTATTTT. Amino acid sequence: CAWSVLGGLDTQYF. Full variable domain (missing parts from reference TRBV30 and TRBJ2-3): SQTIHQWPATLVQPVGSPLSLECTVEGTSNPNLYWYRQAAGRGLQLLFYSVGIGQISSEVPQNLSASRPQDRQFILSSKKLLLSDSGFYLCAWSVLGGLDTQYFGPGTRLTVL.